Here is one T cell receptor (beta chain) with its context. The data derive from a study of cytomegalovirus exposure and HLA in healthy donors. Study-wide context: Prior work identified around 120 million unique TCR beta sequences in some 180 million T cells.

The PCR employed 60 Vbeta primers together with 13 Jbeta primers. Some clones are missing from TCRdb's copy, which holds only in-frame ones; the method was immunoSEQ multiplex PCR. The sample shows approximately 110,000 clones, and roughly 2.5% sits with its ten largest clones. CDR3 size: 16 residues. Germline V CDR1 and CDR2: LGHNA, YSLEER. The trim removed 4 bases at V and 0 bases at J, leaving 6 bases unmatched. This TCR was recovered from a man aged 25-45 years in good health and CMV-seronegative. This chain connects TRBV4-3 to TRBJ1-3; 7 positions agree with TRBD1. The sequenced material came from PBMCs. This chain's CDR3 is CASSLGRDSSGNTIYF. CDR3 in DNA: TGCGCCAGCAGCCTGGGACGGGACAGCTCTGGAAACACCATATATTTT.